The 14 T cell receptor beta chains below all came from one sample that was sequenced in a study of T cells in localized non-small cell lung cancer. Clones were sequenced by immunoSEQ multiplex PCR, and TCRdb holds only the in-frame ones, with some missing. The sample consists of 65,000 to 90,000 clones, roughly 80% of them appearing once. Specimen: PBMCs, collected before any cancer treatment. The receptors were gathered from a man between 40 and 69 years old with stage II squamous cell lung carcinoma.

The chain is built from TRBV29-1 and TRBJ2-2; TRBD2 agrees at 10 bases. Germline values: CDR1 SQVTM, CDR2 ANQGSEA. This CDR3 spans 14 amino acids. The V and J ends lost 7 bases and 2 bases, in that order; junction bases with no gene match: 4. The CDR3 is CSARTSGNTGELFF. The CDR3 nucleotides read TGCAGCGCCCGGACTAGCGGAAACACCGGGGAGCTGTTTTTT.

The V gene is TRBV29-1, the J gene TRBJ1-2; 9 nucleotides agree with TRBD1. The CDR3 has 13 amino acids. V lost 7 bases, J lost 7 bases, and 10 bases stayed unmatched. Germline V lookup: CDR1 SQVTM, CDR2 ANQGSEA. CDR3 in DNA: TGCAGCGCGGGACAGGGCAAACCCACTGGCTACACCTTC. Translating it yields CSAGQGKPTGYTF.

The J gene is TRBJ2-1, the V gene TRBV15; D gene unclear. The CDR3 is 15 amino acids. Germline assignment: CDR1 LNHNV and CDR2 YYDKDF (reference sequence). Trimming pared 3 bases from V and 2 bases from J, leaving 11 bases between. The CDR3 here is CATSREASPYNEQFF. The CDR3 region has the DNA TGTGCCACCAGCAGGGAAGCGTCCCCCTACAATGAGCAGTTCTTC.

The V call is TRBV19, the J call TRBJ1-1; D possibly corresponds to TRBD1 (5 bases). CDR3 length: 13 residues. Trimming took off 5 bases at V and 1 base at J, with 8 bases between the two ends. CDR1 is LNHDA and CDR2 is SQIVND in the germline V gene (reference sequence). CDR3 amino acids: CASSWGTNTEAFF. The CDR3 DNA reads as TGTGCCAGTAGTTGGGGGACGAACACTGAAGCTTTCTTT.

In this sample, this clone turned up a few times. This sequence joins TRBV5-4 and TRBJ2-1, with D hard to call. Germline values: CDR1 SGHNT, CDR2 YYREEE (reference sequence). This CDR3 has 15 amino acids. Trimming stripped 4 bases from V and 4 bases from J, with 15 bases between. As DNA, the CDR3 is TGTGCCAGCAGCCCCTCCGGTGGCATTTACAATGAGCAGTTCTTC. It is translated as CASSPSGGIYNEQFF.

The chain recombines TRBV19 with TRBJ2-6; the D gene could be TRBD1 or TRBD2 (5 bases each). Germline V CDR1 and CDR2: LNHDA, SQIVND (reference sequence). Trimming cost V 6 bases and J 1 base, with 10 bases left between them. The CDR3 has 15 amino acids. The chain's CDR3 is CASSGAASGANVLTF. The CDR3, as DNA: TGTGCCAGTAGCGGGGCGGCTTCTGGGGCCAACGTCCTGACTTTC.

The genes are TRBV4-1 and TRBJ1-1; D is ambiguous. Germline V gene lookup returns CDR1 MGHRA and CDR2 YSYEKL. The CDR3 runs 13 residues. Trimming pared 4 bases from V and 11 bases from J, leaving 17 bases between. This chain's CDR3 is CASSPQALRVAFF. CDR3 bases: TGCGCCAGCAGCCCTCAGGCGTTAAGGGTGGCTTTCTTT.

This clone was counted a few times. This chain connects TRBV4-1 to TRBJ2-2; 7 nucleotides align to TRBD2. The CDR3 has 18 amino acids. Germline V lookup: CDR1 MGHRA, CDR2 YSYEKL. Trimming removed 1 base from V and 2 bases from J; junction bases left unmatched: 10. The CDR3 loop reads CASSQAERGDVNTGELFF. The CDR3 coding sequence is TGCGCCAGCAGCCAAGCGGAGCGGGGCGACGTTAACACCGGGGAGCTGTTTTTT.

This chain connects TRBV10-2 to TRBJ2-3, with unresolved D. Germline V gene data show CDR1 as WSHSY and CDR2 as SAAADI. Trimming pared 10 bases from V and 2 bases from J, leaving 13 bases between. The CDR3 spans 13 residues. The CDR3 loop is CATRAPVTDTQYF. CDR3 nucleotides: TGCGCCACCCGAGCCCCGGTCACAGATACGCAGTATTTT.

The chain is built from TRBV5-8 and TRBJ2-7; 8 bases match TRBD1. J was trimmed by 4 bases and V by 1 base; bases with no gene match: 4. Looked up from germline, CDR1 is SGHTS and CDR2 is YDEGEE. CDR3 length equals 14 residues. The CDR3 reads CASSLKDRDYEQYF. For the CDR3, the DNA is TGTGCCAGCAGCTTGAAGGACAGGGATTACGAGCAGTACTTC.

The chain uses TRBV9 and TRBJ2-2; D gene ambiguous. Germline lookup yields CDR1 SGDLS and CDR2 YYNGEE. The CDR3 extends over 15 amino acids. V was pared by 0 bases and J by 0 bases, with 6 bases between. DNA of the CDR3: TGTGCCAGCAGCGTAGTGGCAGCGAACACCGGGGAGCTGTTTTTT. It encodes CASSVVAANTGELFF.

V is TRBV5-4 and J is TRBJ2-2, with 9 bases matching TRBD1. CDR3 length: 16 residues. Germline V CDR1 and CDR2: SGHNT, YYREEE (reference sequence). The ends lost 1 base at V and 6 bases at J; junction bases unmatched: 7. The CDR3 nucleotides read TGTGCCAGCAGCTTGTTTGGACAGGGGTTGTCCGGGGAGCTGTTTTTT. Translating it yields CASSLFGQGLSGELFF.

The genes are TRBV7-2 and TRBJ2-7; 7 nucleotides agree with TRBD2. The junction had 9 bases not matched to a gene; V was cut back by 3 bases and J by 4 bases. The CDR3 is 15 residues long. CDR1 and CDR2 from the germline V gene are SGHTA and FQGNSA. This chain's CDR3 is CASSFRGGSGYEQYF. The CDR3 nucleotides are TGTGCCAGCAGCTTTAGGGGCGGGAGTGGGTACGAGCAGTACTTC.

The V gene is TRBV23-1, the J gene TRBJ1-1, with 7 bases that match TRBD1. TRBV23-1 carries the ORF label, with uncertain function. With 3 bases clipped from V and 0 bases from J, the junction kept 4 bases outside the gene matches. The CDR3 has 15 amino acids. This CDR3 reads CASSHNRGLNTEAFF. For the CDR3, the DNA is TGCGCCAGCAGTCACAACAGGGGTTTGAACACTGAAGCTTTCTTT.